These T cell receptor beta chains were read from a single sample in a study of shared clonotypes between healthy human individuals. The assay was immunoSEQ multiplex PCR, and TCRdb's table has in-frame clones only and misses some. Among approximately 350,000 clones listed, around 96% were seen once. The sample taken for sequencing was memory CD8+ T cells sorted from blood. Source of these receptors: a man aged 25 to 45 in good health. The conserved cysteine and the conserved F or W are not part of the CDR3 here. Each record gives: J gene, V gene, CDR3 protein.

TRBJ1-2 TRBV11-2 ASSKGTGDNYGYT
TRBJ2-6 TRBV6-1 ASSEMVPLTSVLT
TRBJ2-1 TRBV29-1 SVGTAGYNEQF
TRBJ2-7 TRBV11-2 ASSPGPSPSYEQY
TRBJ1-3 TRBV30 AWSVRSGSGNTIY
TRBJ2-3 TRBV11-2 ASSSFRGLTDTQY
TRBJ1-4 TRBV30 AWSLTRDRLNEKLF
TRBJ2-1 TRBV7-9 ASSQQGHEQF
TRBJ1-5 TRBV2 ASSGTGGQPQH
TRBJ2-3 TRBV27 ASSLSRGGTDTQY
TRBJ2-7 TRBV10-2 ASSGTSGAYEQY
TRBJ2-7 TRBV28 ASSFSPSAGEREQY
TRBJ2-7 TRBV11-3 ASSLDPYPPYEQY
TRBJ1-2 TRBV27 ASSPTRPGPRS
TRBJ2-3 TRBV6-1 ATATRGLTDTQY
TRBJ1-2 TRBV6-5 ASSPRDSRGNGYT
TRBJ1-3 TRBV10-3 AISEQTQGSGNTIY
TRBJ2-3 TRBV11-1 ASSASPYETDTQY
TRBJ2-2 TRBV30 AWISGSNTGELF
TRBJ1-5 TRBV5-6 ASSLTLRTVNSNQPQH
TRBJ1-2 TRBV10-3 AISAGQEPNYGYT
TRBJ2-7 TRBV2 ASSEALLGSAREQY
TRBJ2-1 TRBV4-1 ASSQVAGGGNEQF
TRBJ2-1 TRBV5-6 ASSLGAGGDEQF
TRBJ1-4 TRBV15 ATSRGPEKLF
TRBJ2-7 TRBV7-6 ASSSTSYEQY
TRBJ2-5 TRBV28 ASGRAASGFQETQY
TRBJ2-1 TRBV10-1 ASSDLPGLAGDYNEQF
TRBJ2-3 TRBV5-4 ASSLAGTADTQY
TRBJ1-2 TRBV29-1 SVSGDLNYGYT
TRBJ2-1 TRBV4-2 ASSQDRQGGNEQF
TRBJ2-2 TRBV10-3 AISVRQGTGELF
TRBJ2-2 TRBV30 AWVPSGSNTGELF
TRBJ2-3 TRBV5-4 ASSPDASVRPGTDTQY
TRBJ2-4 TRBV19 ASSLWAGDIQY
TRBJ2-2 TRBV30 AWKLAGSSGELF
TRBJ2-1 TRBV5-6 ASSLRSGYNEQF
TRBJ2-7 TRBV7-2 ASSFLSGSSYEQY
TRBJ2-1 TRBV20-1 SLGGANEQF
TRBJ1-3 TRBV5-1 ASSLGPNRGRLNTIY
TRBJ1-4 TRBV2 ASSESREKLF
TRBJ2-5 TRBV7-9 ASRWTGAETQY
TRBJ1-5 TRBV6-4 ASSDSQPQH
TRBJ2-7 TRBV4-2 ASSQDRSGRTFGEQY
TRBJ2-4 TRBV27 ASSLIGVGGYANIQY
TRBJ2-1 TRBV19 ASSPYFWTNSARRSRDEQF
TRBJ2-3 TRBV7-9 ASSLDQGRGTDTQY
TRBJ2-2 TRBV25-1 ASSPSYGGANTGELF
TRBJ2-5 TRBV5-6 ASRSLFGTARSKETQY
TRBJ2-2 TRBV28 ASSYGLSTGELF
TRBJ2-7 TRBV19 ASSIEQY
TRBJ1-1 TRBV2 AAKRGAEKNTEAF
TRBJ2-7 TRBV5-4 ASSLGLAGVSYEQY
TRBJ2-7 TRBV18 ASSPLGGIYEQY
TRBJ2-1 TRBV19 ASRPGLAGESLSYNEQF
TRBJ2-3 TRBV7-6 ASSRTSGRAGIDTQY
TRBJ2-7 TRBV14 ASSQVQGYEQY